A single sample gave rise to the 15 T cell receptor beta chains below, sequenced in a study of cytomegalovirus exposure and HLA in healthy donors. In the PCR, 60 Vbeta and 13 Jbeta primers were used. The assay was immunoSEQ multiplex PCR, and TCRdb's table has in-frame clones only and misses some. The table shows over 100,000 clones, with about 80% occurring only once. Sequencing was performed on PBMCs. Receptors originate from a woman aged 50 to 60 in good health and CMV-seropositive.

The chain links TRBV7-3 to TRBJ2-7; the match to TRBD2 covers 13 bases. Germline V gene data show CDR1 as SGHTA and CDR2 as FQGTGA. This CDR3 has 19 amino acids. The V and J ends lost 7 bases and 4 bases, in that order; junction bases with no gene match: 19. CDR3 DNA: TGTGCCAGCACCAATCCTAGTATACCGACTAGCGGGGGGTATTACGAGCAGTACTTC. The encoded protein is CASTNPSIPTSGGYYEQYF.

The J gene is TRBJ2-3, the V gene TRBV9; perhaps TRBD2 as D (6 bases). Germline V CDR1 and CDR2: SGDLS, YYNGEE. The length of the CDR3 is 16 residues. The V gene lost 0 bases and the J gene lost 4 bases, with 15 bases spanning the gap. The CDR3 reads CASSVGDSLAPDTQYF. Written as DNA, the CDR3 is TGTGCCAGCAGCGTAGGGGACTCCCTAGCCCCAGATACGCAGTATTTT.

This chain connects TRBV7-2 to TRBJ2-6; 9 positions match TRBD1. Germline V CDR1 and CDR2: SGHTA, FQGNSA. The CDR3 has 19 residues. With V trimmed by 4 bases and J by 0 bases, 10 bases remained unmatched. The CDR3 DNA is TGTGCCAGCAGCTCTAGGATCGGGACAGGGATCTCTGGGGCCAACGTCCTGACTTTC. This codes for CASSSRIGTGISGANVLTF.

The chain couples TRBV19 to TRBJ1-5; 9 positions match TRBD1. The V gene's germline CDR1 is LNHDA and CDR2 SQIVND (reference sequence). V shed 7 bases, J shed 7 bases, and the junction held 11 bases outside the gene matches. The CDR3 is 15 amino acids. The CDR3 nucleotides read TGTGCCAGTAACAAAGACAGGGGGGTATACCAGCCCCAGCATTTT. This sequence encodes CASNKDRGVYQPQHF.

In DNA form, the CDR3 reads TGTGCCAGCAGTTTAGGAACAGGGGACACAGATACGCAGTATTTT. This gives the protein CASSLGTGDTDTQYF. V and J are TRBV28 and TRBJ2-3; 7 nucleotides align to TRBD1. Germline CDR1 and CDR2: MDHEN and SYDVKM. Losses at the gene ends were 2 bases for V and 2 bases for J; bases not matched to a gene: 4. This CDR3 region has 15 residues.

The rearrangement joins TRBV27 to TRBJ2-5, with D possibly matching TRBD2 (7 bases). CDR3 size: 19 residues. The V end lost 11 bases, the J end lost 1 base, and 32 bases lay between the germline ends. CDR1 is MNHEY and CDR2 is SMNVEV in the germline V gene (reference sequence). The CDR3 bases are TGTGCCGCAACGACCCCTGTGAGGGGGGGTTCAAGGGCCCAAGAGACCCAGTACTTC. Translation gives CAATTPVRGGSRAQETQYF.

Here the CDR3 reads CASSVVGSGGGETQYF. CDR3 sequence (DNA): TGTGCCAGCAGCGTAGTAGGTAGCGGGGGTGGGGAGACCCAGTACTTC. This rearrangement joins TRBV9 to TRBJ2-5; TRBD2 agrees at 9 bases. V lost 0 bases, J lost 5 bases, and 8 bases stayed unmatched. The CDR3 extends over 16 amino acids. Germline V gives CDR1 SGDLS, CDR2 YYNGEE.

The V and J genes are TRBV6-1 and TRBJ1-5, with D perhaps matching TRBD1 (6 bases). This CDR3 is built from 15 residues. The germline V gene encodes CDR1 MNHNS and CDR2 SASEGT. Trimming cost V 7 bases and J 6 bases, with 19 bases left between them. CDR3 bases: TGTGCCAGCATCCCGCCTGGAGGGGGGGGTCAGCCCCAGCATTTT. Its translation is CASIPPGGGGQPQHF.

The genes are TRBV5-4 and TRBJ1-2; 7 bases map to TRBD1. From germline, CDR1 is SGHNT and CDR2 YYREEE (reference sequence). With V trimmed by 2 bases and J by 8 bases, 3 bases remained unmatched. This CDR3 region has 12 residues. CDR3 sequence reads: CASSFDREGYTF. The CDR3 coding sequence is TGTGCCAGCAGCTTCGACAGGGAAGGCTACACCTTC.

The V and J genes are TRBV11-2 and TRBJ2-7; 7 nucleotides line up with TRBD2. The V gene end was trimmed by 1 base and the J gene end by 6 bases; junction bases not matched to a gene: 9. CDR3 length: 15 residues. CDR1 is SGHAT, CDR2 FQNNGV, per germline. DNA for the CDR3: TGTGCCAGCAGCTTAGTGTCGGGGGGACTTTCCGAGCAGTACTTC. Translating gives CASSLVSGGLSEQYF.

This chain connects TRBV6-6 to TRBJ2-1; TRBD2 matches at 10 bases. From germline, CDR1 is MNHNY and CDR2 SVGAGI (reference sequence). Trimming removed 5 bases from V and 3 bases from J; junction bases left unmatched: 1. This CDR3 spans 14 amino acids. The CDR3 protein is CASSTSGNYNEQFF. CDR3 DNA: TGTGCCAGCAGTACTAGCGGGAACTACAATGAGCAGTTCTTC.

This clone appeared many times. V is TRBV4-2 and J is TRBJ1-3; D is uncertain. V lost 4 bases to trimming and J lost 4 bases, with 8 bases between them. This CDR3 is built from 13 residues. Germline-derived CDR1 and CDR2 are LGHNA and YNFKEQ. The CDR3 DNA is TGTGCCAGCAGCCTCGACGGGGGAAACACCATATATTTT. Translated: CASSLDGGNTIYF.

The rearrangement uses TRBV9 and TRBJ2-3; D perhaps matches TRBD2 (5 bases). CDR1 and CDR2 from the germline V gene are SGDLS and YYNGEE. Trimming stripped 1 base from V and 2 bases from J, with 11 bases between. The CDR3 is 15 residues long. This CDR3 is CASSVWAGSTDTQYF. CDR3 sequence (DNA): TGTGCCAGCAGCGTATGGGCGGGTTCCACAGATACGCAGTATTTT.

As for this clone: The conserved closing phenylalanine or tryptophan is absent in this CDR3, likely reflecting a read error. No DNA is shown, since the ends of the CDR3 on it are uncertain; the CDR3 is the one TCRdb lists. The rearrangement joins TRBV21-1 to TRBJ1-3; the table's D call, TRBD1, was not checked against the DNA. TRBV21-1 is assigned pseudogene status. Both ends counted, the CDR3 spans 13 residues. This CDR3 is CASGQNSGNTIYS.

Points on this clone: One end of the junction varies from germline; a read error may be responsible. V gene TRBV7-3 combines with J gene TRBJ2-4, with D possibly TRBD1 on 6 matching bases. CDR3 length: 16 residues. Germline CDR1 is SGHTA and CDR2 is FQGTGA. The DNA of the CDR3 is TGTGCCAGCAGCCCATACAGGGCTGGAGCCAAAAACAGTCAGTACTTC. This codes for CASSPYRAGAKNSQYF.